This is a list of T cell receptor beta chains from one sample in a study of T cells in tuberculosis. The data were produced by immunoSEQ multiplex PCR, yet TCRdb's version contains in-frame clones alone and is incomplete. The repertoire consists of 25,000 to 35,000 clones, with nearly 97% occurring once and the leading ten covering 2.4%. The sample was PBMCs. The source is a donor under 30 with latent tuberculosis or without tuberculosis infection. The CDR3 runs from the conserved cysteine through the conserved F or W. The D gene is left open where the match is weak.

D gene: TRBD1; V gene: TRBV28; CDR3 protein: CASSRPGQAFSNYGYTF
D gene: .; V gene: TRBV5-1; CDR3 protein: CASSLDPSSNQPQHF
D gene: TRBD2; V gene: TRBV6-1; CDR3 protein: CASLAGVVDTQYF
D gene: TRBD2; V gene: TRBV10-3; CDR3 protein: CAISESSVLAGAEETQYF
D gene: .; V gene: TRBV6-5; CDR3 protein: CASSYSAGPGYGYTF
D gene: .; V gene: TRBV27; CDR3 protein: CASSLSRGGRWKLFF
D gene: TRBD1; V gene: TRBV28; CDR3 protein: CASSLVQGHQPQHF
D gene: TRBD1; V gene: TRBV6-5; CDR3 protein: CASSYSTGGGLNEQFF
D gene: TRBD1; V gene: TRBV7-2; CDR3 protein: CASSLFGTANQPQHF
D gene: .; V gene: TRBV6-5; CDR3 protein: CASSLTVNTEAFF
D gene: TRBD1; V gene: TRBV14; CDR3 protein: CARLQGPYEQYF
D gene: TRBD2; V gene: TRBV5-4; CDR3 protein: CASSLGLADYNEQFF
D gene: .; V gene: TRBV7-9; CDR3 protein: CASSPGDEQFF
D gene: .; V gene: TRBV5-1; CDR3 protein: CASSLVPRDGTGELFF
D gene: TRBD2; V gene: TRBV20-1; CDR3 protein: CSAPRGGAQYF
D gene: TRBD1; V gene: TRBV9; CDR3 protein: CASSAGVGQGAREQYF
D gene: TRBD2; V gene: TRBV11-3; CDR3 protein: CASSPSSGSRNEQFF
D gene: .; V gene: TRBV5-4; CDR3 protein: CASSLTRTNEQFF
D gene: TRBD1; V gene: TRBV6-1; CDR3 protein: CASRETGRNYGYTF
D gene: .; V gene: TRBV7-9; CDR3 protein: CASSLEGGPQHF
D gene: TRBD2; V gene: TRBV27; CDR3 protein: CASSSPSGGWAQYF
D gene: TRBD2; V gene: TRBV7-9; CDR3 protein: CASSLGLAGVHTGELFF
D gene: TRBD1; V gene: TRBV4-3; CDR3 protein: CASSQKGTGVTGELFF
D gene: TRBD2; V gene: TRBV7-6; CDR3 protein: CASSKGASGRITDTQYF
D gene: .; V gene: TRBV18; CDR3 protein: CASSPPPGYDEQYF
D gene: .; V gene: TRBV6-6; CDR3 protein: CASSYSDNQETQYF
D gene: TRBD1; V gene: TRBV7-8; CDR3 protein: CASSLRDRYDNQPQHF
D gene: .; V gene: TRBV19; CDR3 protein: CASSIVRGTYEQYF
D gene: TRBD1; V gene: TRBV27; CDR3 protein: CASSLRGLFGELFF
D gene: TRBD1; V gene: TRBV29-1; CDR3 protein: CSVAGQGGTYGYTF
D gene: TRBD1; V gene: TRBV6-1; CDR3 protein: CASGHRTGGEETQYF
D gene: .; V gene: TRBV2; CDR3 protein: CARKLGPNTEAFF
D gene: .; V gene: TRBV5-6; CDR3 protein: CASSFPQGHGYTF
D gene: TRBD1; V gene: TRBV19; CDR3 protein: CASSTGTAPYEQYF
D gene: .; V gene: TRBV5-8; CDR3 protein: CASSLVARGDRQETQYF
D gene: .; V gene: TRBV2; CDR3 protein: CASRAREENDGYTF
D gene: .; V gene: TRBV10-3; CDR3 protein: CAISERGLLNTEAFF
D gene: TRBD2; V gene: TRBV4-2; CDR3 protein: CASSQPSGLAEGDEQFF
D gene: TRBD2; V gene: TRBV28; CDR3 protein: CASSSSGSDSYEQYF
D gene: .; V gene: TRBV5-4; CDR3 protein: CASSLDINYGYTF
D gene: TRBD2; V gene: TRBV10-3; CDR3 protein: CAISDPRLAVYNEQFF
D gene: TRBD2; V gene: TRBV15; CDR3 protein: CATSKSTSGLTDTQYF
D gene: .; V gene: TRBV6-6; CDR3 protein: CASSYAGENTEAFF
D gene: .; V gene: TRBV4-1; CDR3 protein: CASSQGPAVSYEQYF
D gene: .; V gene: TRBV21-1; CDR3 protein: CASSKNRQGRIEAFF
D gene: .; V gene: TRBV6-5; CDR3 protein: CASSRQAMNTEAFF